Presented here are 9 T cell receptor beta chains from one specimen sequenced in a study of blood T cell repertoires in COVID-19 (dated by TCRdb to 2018 to 2021). The library was obtained by the immunoSEQ multiplex PCR assay. Drawn from immuneACCESS, this table holds only the in-frame rearrangements with V and J called that TCRdb kept. Clones are partly lost; checked studies trace under half to an unresolved V gene and leave the rest unexplained. Present in this sample are 300,000 to 450,000 clones, 88% of which were seen just once. Jointly, the top ten make up less than 1.5% of the sample. The sequencing input was PBMCs or T cells enriched from blood (not recorded which). These receptors were taken from a woman in her late teens or twenties who had recovered from COVID-19.

Here the CDR3 reads CASSYSGGDSYEQYF. CDR3 bases: TGTGCCAGCAGTTACTCGGGCGGGGACTCCTACGAGCAGTACTTC. The chain couples TRBV6-5 to TRBJ2-7; D is perhaps TRBD2 (6 bases). V was pared by 0 bases and J by 0 bases, with 9 bases between. The CDR3 totals 15 residues. CDR1 and CDR2 (germline): MNHEY, SVGAGI.

The chain links TRBV27 to TRBJ2-7; D perhaps matches TRBD1 (6 bases). The CDR3 has 13 amino acids. Germline values: CDR1 MNHEY, CDR2 SMNVEV (reference sequence). Trimming removed 6 bases at V and 3 bases at J, with 12 bases between. CDR3 nucleotides: TGTGCCAGCAGGCTACAGGGCCTCTACGAGCAGTACTTC. Residues: CASRLQGLYEQYF.

The chain recombines TRBV7-9 with TRBJ2-5; 9 bases agree with TRBD2. The CDR3 totals 17 residues. V gave up 0 bases and J gave up 3 bases; unmatched junction bases: 8. Germline CDR1 reads SEHNR; CDR2 reads FQNEAQ (reference sequence). The CDR3 region is CASSLARSGGREETQYF. The CDR3 coding sequence is TGTGCCAGCAGCTTAGCGCGTAGCGGGGGCCGTGAAGAGACCCAGTACTTC.

This clone was counted once. The chain employs TRBV15 and TRBJ2-1; 8 nucleotides agree with TRBD2. The CDR3 runs to 15 residues. Germline values: CDR1 LNHNV, CDR2 YYDKDF (reference sequence). With 8 bases clipped from V and 4 bases from J, the junction kept 10 bases outside the gene matches. Written as DNA, the CDR3 is TGTGCCACCCGAGCGGGGGCAGGGCGGTACAATGAGCAGTTCTTC. Its protein product is CATRAGAGRYNEQFF.

V usage is TRBV5-6 and J usage is TRBJ1-2; 8 bases agree with TRBD1. The CDR3 contains 13 residues. The germline gives CDR1 SGHDT, CDR2 YYEEEE. V dropped 6 bases and J dropped 7; count of bases not matched to a gene: 8. As DNA, the CDR3 is TGTGCCAGCATGACGGACAGGGCGGGTGGCTACACCTTC. Translation gives CASMTDRAGGYTF.

V is TRBV10-1 and J is TRBJ2-1; 16 bases fit TRBD2. The V and J ends lost 6 bases and 8 bases, in that order; junction bases with no gene match: 10. CDR3 length equals 17 residues. Germline-derived CDR1 and CDR2 are WNHNN and SYGVQD (reference sequence). The CDR3 protein is CASSAGTSGGARHEQFF. DNA of the CDR3: TGCGCCAGCAGCGCCGGGACTAGCGGGGGGGCTAGGCATGAGCAGTTCTTC.

With respect to this clone: This same CDR3 is encoded by further DNA sequences in the sample. The chain combines TRBV11-3 with TRBJ1-1; a weak D match, TRBD1 (6 bases). Per the germline V gene, CDR1 is SGHNT and CDR2 is YENEEA. The CDR3 covers 14 residues. V shed 4 bases and J shed 2 bases, with 11 bases lying between them. The chain's CDR3 is CASSSSGANTEAFF. The CDR3 DNA is TGTGCCAGCAGCTCGTCAGGGGCTAACACTGAAGCTTTCTTT.

CDR3 residues: CASSLDPDNSPLHF. CDR3 DNA: TGCGCCAGCAGCTTGGACCCGGATAATTCACCCCTCCACTTT. The V call is TRBV5-1, the J call TRBJ1-6; D is uncertain. The germline V gene has CDR1 SGHRS and CDR2 YFSETQ. This CDR3 spans 14 amino acids. V dropped 0 bases and J dropped 5 bases, with 6 bases sitting between them.

V gene TRBV2 combines with J gene TRBJ2-1; the D gene is possibly TRBD1 (5 bases). The CDR3 has 13 amino acids. V was clipped by 6 bases and J by 8 bases, with 14 bases between them. Germline assignment: CDR1 SNHLY and CDR2 FYNNEI. CDR3 DNA: TGTGCCAGCAGCCGGACACCACTCGATGAGCAGTTCTTC. Amino acids: CASSRTPLDEQFF.